Here is one T cell receptor (beta chain) with its context. Its antigen is as yet unknown. These data originate in a study of long-term antiretroviral therapy in people with HIV. The samples comprised about 0.95-11 million cryopreserved PBMC ahead of DNA extraction. Germline V gene lookup returns CDR1 SEHNR and CDR2 FQNEAQ (reference sequence). The CDR3 totals 18 residues. The V gene end was trimmed by 5 bases and the J gene end by 2 bases; junction bases not matched to a gene: 16. This was the immunoSEQ v3.0 assay at survey level. Each sample had sequencing targeting about 35,000-50,000 T-cell genomes. Generated by immunoSEQ multiplex PCR, the TCRdb table keeps only in-frame clones and is missing some. The sample includes about 32,000 clones, roughly 97% of them seen just once. Study findings and constraints: Someone took the blood between about 2003 and 2017, maybe while older ART regimens were in use. Whereas controls had wider CDR3 length ranges, HIV repertoires had narrower ones.

The sample in question was unsorted PBMCs, obtained 7.6 years after starting antiretroviral therapy. The TCR comes from a man younger than 45 with HIV. The V gene is TRBV7-9, the J gene TRBJ2-7; 9 nucleotides match TRBD1. In nucleotides, the CDR3 is TGTGCCAGCAGCCAGGTAACAGGGGGCTTTTCCGAGCCCTACGAGCAGTACTTC. Encoded protein: CASSQVTGGFSEPYEQYF.